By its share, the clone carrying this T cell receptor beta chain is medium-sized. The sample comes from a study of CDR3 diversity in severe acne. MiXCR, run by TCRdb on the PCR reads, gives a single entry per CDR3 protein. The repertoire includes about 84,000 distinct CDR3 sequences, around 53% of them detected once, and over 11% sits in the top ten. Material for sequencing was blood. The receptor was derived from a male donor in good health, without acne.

The CDR3 loop reads CSAILTGLQETQYF. In DNA, the CDR3 is TGCAGTGCTATTTTGACGGGACTGCAAGAGACCCAGTACTTC. This rearrangement joins TRBV20-1 to TRBJ2-5, with D perhaps matching TRBD2 (6 bases). The CDR3 runs 14 residues. Germline-derived CDR1 and CDR2 are DFQATT and SNEGSKA (reference sequence). Trimming removed 4 bases from V and 2 bases from J, with 14 bases in between.